Listed below are T cell receptor beta chains from one sample, sequenced in a study of T-cell memory formation after mild COVID-19. Each CDR3 protein gets one entry after TCRdb re-called the 5' RACE reads with MiXCR. The sample includes 350,000 to 500,000 distinct CDR3 sequences, under 20% of them seen just once. Sequencing was carried out using PBMCs or a T cell subset sorted from them (not recorded which). The receptors here all came from a young man who had mild COVID-19 (a few samples of this study predate the infection). Cell type and time point are not known. Both conserved end residues are part of each CDR3. The D gene is left open where the match is weak. Rows may omit the clone size; those that give it use once, few, many or a size class.

J gene	V gene	D gene	clone size	CDR3 DNA	CDR3 protein
TRBJ2-3	TRBV10-3	TRBD2	few	TGTGCCATCAGGCCATCGTGGGCGGGAGAAAGCACAGATACGCAGTATTTT	CAIRPSWAGESTDTQYF
TRBJ2-2	TRBV16	-	-	TGTGCCAGCAGCCAAATAAGGTCCGGGGAGCTGTTTTTT	CASSQIRSGELFF
TRBJ1-1	TRBV20-1	-	-	TGCAGTGCTAGAGAGAGACAGCCCCCTGCTTTCTTT	CSARERQPPAFF
TRBJ2-7	TRBV28	TRBD1	few	TGTGCCAGCAGTGCCCACAGGGGGCTATCAGGCGAGCAGTACTTC	CASSAHRGLSGEQYF
TRBJ2-1	TRBV11-2	-	few	TGTGCCAGCAGCTTAGCCCCGAGGGGCCAGAACCATGAGCAGTTCTTC	CASSLAPRGQNHEQFF
TRBJ2-3	TRBV7-2	-	-	TGTGCCAGCAGCCCAACTTCCGCGACGCCCCCGGGCACAGATACGCAGTATTTT	CASSPTSATPPGTDTQYF
TRBJ2-1	TRBV5-1	TRBD1	many	TGCGCCAGCAGCTTACCGGGACAGGGGTACAATGAGCAGTTCTTC	CASSLPGQGYNEQFF
TRBJ1-5	TRBV4-1	TRBD1	few	TGCGCCAGCAGCCCGGGACAGCTTAGCAATCAGCCCCAGCATTTT	CASSPGQLSNQPQHF
TRBJ1-2	TRBV7-9	-	few	TGTGCCAGCAGCTTAGATGAAGGGGCGATTAACTATGGCTACACCTTC	CASSLDEGAINYGYTF
TRBJ1-4	TRBV24-1	TRBD1	few	TGTGCCACCACCCCGGGACAGAGTAATGAAAAACTGTTTTTT	CATTPGQSNEKLFF
TRBJ1-6	TRBV4-3	-	-	TGCGCCAGCAGCCGAGGGCGGGGCCTCTATAATTCACCCCTCCACTTT	CASSRGRGLYNSPLHF
TRBJ1-2	TRBV10-3	-	few	TGTGCCATCAGTAGGGACGCGTGGGGCTACACCTTC	CAISRDAWGYTF
TRBJ1-1	TRBV7-9	-	-	TGTGCCAGCAGCTTAGAGTCAATAGCGCTGGGGACTGAAGCTTTCTTT	CASSLESIALGTEAFF
TRBJ1-1	TRBV27	TRBD1	-	TGTGCCAGCAGGTCGACAGGGAGGGCTTTCTTT	CASRSTGRAFF
TRBJ2-3	TRBV4-3	-	few	TGCGCCAGCAGCCAAGATTGGGTGGGGGGGCCAACAGATACGCAGTATTTT	CASSQDWVGGPTDTQYF
TRBJ1-1	TRBV5-1	-	-	TGCGCCAGCAGCTTGGGGGGGATAAATAATGAAGCTTTCTTT	CASSLGGINNEAFF
TRBJ2-2	TRBV18	-	-	TGTGCCAGCTCATCTTGGACTGGAGCGTCGGACACCGGGGAGCTGTTTTTT	CASSSWTGASDTGELFF
TRBJ1-5	TRBV29-1	-	few	TGCAGCGTAAGGACAGCAGGCAATCAGCCCCAGCATTTT	CSVRTAGNQPQHF
TRBJ1-4	TRBV7-2	-	few	TGTGCCAGCAGCCTGACACCAGGGAGGTGGGCTAATGAAAAACTGTTTTTT	CASSLTPGRWANEKLFF
TRBJ2-2	TRBV20-1	-	-	TGCAGTGTGGTGGGTCCGGGGACCGGGGAGCTGTTTTTT	CSVVGPGTGELFF
TRBJ2-3	TRBV10-2	TRBD2	-	TGCGCCAGCAGTGATTGGACTAGCGGGAGACCAGACACAGATACGCAGTATTTT	CASSDWTSGRPDTDTQYF
TRBJ2-1	TRBV5-1	-	-	TGCGCCAGCAGCTTCGCGGCAGAATACAATGAGCAGTTCTTC	CASSFAAEYNEQFF
TRBJ2-2	TRBV4-2	-	once	TGTGCCAGCAGCCCCCCCGTTCCTGTCGGGGAGCTGTTTTTT	CASSPPVPVGELFF
TRBJ2-7	TRBV20-1	-	-	TGCAGTGCGCTAAGGGTGCATCCCTCCTACGAGCAGTACTTC	CSALRVHPSYEQYF
TRBJ1-1	TRBV2	-	-	TGTGCCGGGGGAACGCAGGCAAACACTGAAGCTTTCTTT	CAGGTQANTEAFF
TRBJ1-5	TRBV7-9	-	-	TGTGCCAGCAGCTTAGAGGGGGGGAGCAATCAGCCCCAGCATTTT	CASSLEGGSNQPQHF
TRBJ1-4	TRBV4-3	TRBD1	few	TGCGCCAGCAGCCAAGGGGGACAGCGGCCGAATGAAAAACTGTTTTTT	CASSQGGQRPNEKLFF
TRBJ1-3	TRBV12-3/TRBV12-4	TRBD1	few	TGTGCCAGCAGTTTGGGACAGGGGTATTTTGGAAACACCATATATTTT	CASSLGQGYFGNTIYF
TRBJ1-5	TRBV5-1	-	-	TGCGCCAGCAGCTTGGAGGCGGTTAGGGGCGAGGCCCAGCATTTT	CASSLEAVRGEAQHF
TRBJ1-4	TRBV6-6	TRBD1	-	TGTGCCAGCAGTTACCAACCAGGGGGAAATAATGAAAAACTGTTTTTT	CASSYQPGGNNEKLFF
TRBJ2-1	TRBV19	TRBD2	-	TGTGCCAGTAGTCCCGGGGGGGCTGGAGAGCAGTTCTTC	CASSPGGAGEQFF
TRBJ2-3	TRBV7-3	TRBD1	many	TGTGCCAGCAGCGCCCAGACAGGGGGCTCGGCAGATACGCAGTATTTT	CASSAQTGGSADTQYF
TRBJ2-5	TRBV7-9	-	few	TGTGCCAGCAGCTTCGCACTCCCCCAAGAGACCCAGTACTTC	CASSFALPQETQYF